The clone carrying this T cell receptor (beta chain) is medium-sized (0.01 to 0.1%). The sample originates from a study of blood T cell repertoires in COVID-19. Study as a whole: Samples taken during acute and convalescent COVID-19 were collected in the United States, Italy and Spain.

The CDR3 is 14 amino acids. Per germline, CDR1 MNHEY and CDR2 SMNVEV (reference sequence). V lost 6 bases and J 3 bases, leaving 15 bases between the germline ends. This table comes from immunoSEQ multiplex PCR, and its TCRdb copy is limited to in-frame clones, with some not included. This sample yields about 45,000 clones, of which approximately 80% are seen a single time; over 15% belongs to the top ten. This receptor was taken from a man between 65 and 85 years old with acute or convalescent COVID-19. The sample consisted of peripheral blood. The genes are TRBV27 and TRBJ2-7; possibly TRBD1 for D (6 bases). The CDR3 is CASSLQGKLYEQYF. The CDR3 DNA sequence: TGTGCCAGCAGCCTCCAGGGGAAACTCTACGAGCAGTACTTC.